Each of the 18 T cell receptor beta chains below was sequenced from the same sample in a study of CD8 T cells in ankylosing spondylitis (dated by TCRdb to 2015 to 2018). Overall study results and their limits: A TCR beta motif made up of roughly eight highly homologous amino acid variants appeared to be characteristic of blood from ankylosing spondylitis patients.

The library was prepared using 5' RACE. Instrument on record: Illumina HiSeq 2500. TCRdb reprocessing: public reads trimmed at Q25 with fastp, clones called with MiXCR, in-frame beta chains kept. Entries that share a CDR3 protein sequence are merged under the most common genes and DNA. The sample yields around 430,000 distinct CDR3 sequences; roughly 17% were counted once. Just over 1% of the sample belongs to the ten largest clones. These receptors have no identified antigens. The sequenced material came from blood, either unsorted or a sorted T cell fraction (not recorded which). The receptors originated from a male donor with ankylosing spondylitis.

This clonotype was found a few times. V usage is TRBV6-1 and J usage is TRBJ1-5; 7 bases line up with TRBD1. Looked up from germline, CDR1 is MNHNS and CDR2 is SASEGT. Trimming removed 7 bases from V and 4 bases from J; junction bases left unmatched: 10. There are 15 residues in the CDR3. The CDR3 nucleotides read TGTGCCAGCACCGACAGGGACAGACCTAATCAGCCCCAGCATTTT. Its translation: CASTDRDRPNQPQHF.

This clonotype was picked up a small number of times. V gene TRBV10-2 combines with J gene TRBJ1-5, with D uncertain. CDR1 and CDR2 (germline): WSHSY, SAAADI. The length of the CDR3 is 14 residues. V lost 4 bases and J 7 bases, leaving 14 bases between the germline ends. CDR3 amino acids: CASSVSGGQQPQHF. The DNA of the CDR3 is TGCGCCAGCAGTGTTTCGGGAGGGCAACAGCCCCAGCATTTT.

This rearrangement joins TRBV19 to TRBJ1-2; the match to TRBD1 covers 10 bases. CDR3 length: 20 residues. Trimming cost V 4 bases and J 4 bases; bases outside gene matches: 21. Germline CDR1 is LNHDA and CDR2 is SQIVND (reference sequence). The CDR3 DNA reads as TGTGCCAGTAGTAAGGCCGGGACAGGGGTCAAACAACACAAAACCTATGGCTACACCTTC. Translated: CASSKAGTGVKQHKTYGYTF.

V usage is TRBV20-1 and J usage is TRBJ2-1, with 7 nucleotides matching TRBD2. Germline CDR1 reads DFQATT; CDR2 reads SNEGSKA (reference sequence). The junction had 2 bases not matched to a gene; V was cut back by 3 bases and J by 3 bases. The CDR3 totals 13 residues. Here the CDR3 DNA reads TGCAGTGCTAGTTCTAGCGGCTACAATGAGCAGTTCTTC. This sequence encodes CSASSSGYNEQFF.

This clonotype was found a few times. The chain recombines TRBV2 with TRBJ1-1, with 7 bases fitting TRBD1. This CDR3 is 13 amino acids long. V gave up 7 bases and J gave up 7 bases; unmatched junction bases: 9. Germline CDR1 SNHLY, CDR2 FYNNEI. DNA for the CDR3: TGTGCCAGCACTCTCACAGGGGTCGGTGAAGCTTTCTTT. Residues: CASTLTGVGEAFF. The whole variable domain, remainder taken from reference TRBV2 and TRBJ1-1, is EPEVTQTPSHQVTQMGQEVILRCVPISNHLYFYWYRQILGQKVEFLVSFYNNEISEKSEIFDDQFSVERPDGSNFTLKIRSTKLEDSAMYFCASTLTGVGEAFFGQGTRLTVV.

The gene calls are TRBV21-1 and TRBJ1-2. TRBV21-1 is a pseudogene. CDR3 length equals 15 residues. The DNA for the CDR3 is TGTGCCAGCAGCAAAGCGCGTACGGAATTCTATGGCTACACCTTC. It codes for CASSKARTEFYGYTF.

The chain combines TRBV7-9 with TRBJ2-1; 9 nucleotides match TRBD2. Trimming at V came to 2 bases and at J to 4 bases, leaving 6 bases not matched to a gene. Per germline, CDR1 SEHNR and CDR2 FQNEAQ (reference sequence). CDR3 length equals 16 residues. DNA of the CDR3: TGTGCCAGCAGCTTACATGGTAGCGGGGGATACAATGAGCAGTTCTTC. The encoded protein is CASSLHGSGGYNEQFF.

This clonotype has a count of ten or more. This chain uses TRBV5-6 with TRBJ2-7; D is ambiguous. The CDR3 extends over 14 amino acids. V was cut by 4 bases and J by 2 bases, with 13 bases left in between. Germline values: CDR1 SGHDT, CDR2 YYEEEE. CDR3: CASSPDRLTYEQYF. The DNA of the CDR3 is TGTGCCAGCAGCCCGGATCGGCTAACCTACGAGCAGTACTTC.

The V call is TRBV7-3, the J call TRBJ2-1, with 8 bases aligning to TRBD2. This CDR3 comprises 15 residues. Trimming cost V 1 base and J 5 bases; bases outside gene matches: 4. Germline V CDR1 and CDR2: SGHTA, FQGTGA. In DNA, the CDR3 is TGTGCCAGCAGCTTAAGAGCGGGGGTAAACAATGAGCAGTTCTTC. Protein product: CASSLRAGVNNEQFF.

This rearrangement joins TRBV6-1 to TRBJ2-1, with no clear D. The V gene lost 8 bases and the J gene lost 8 bases, with 13 bases spanning the gap. The CDR3 is 12 amino acids. The V gene's germline CDR1 is MNHNS and CDR2 SASEGT. The CDR3 loop reads CASRWVGDEQFF. The CDR3 coding sequence is TGTGCCAGCCGCTGGGTAGGCGATGAGCAGTTCTTC.

A few counts support this clonotype. The V call is TRBV5-1, the J call TRBJ2-7; D is ambiguous. Per the germline V gene, CDR1 is SGHRS and CDR2 is YFSETQ. V lost 4 bases and J 5 bases, leaving 10 bases between the germline ends. The CDR3 has 12 amino acids. The DNA of the CDR3 is TGCGCCAGCAGCCACGGGTCCGACGAGCAGTACTTC. It specifies CASSHGSDEQYF.

The genes are TRBV6-5 and TRBJ1-2; 8 bases agree with TRBD1. The V gene's germline CDR1 is MNHEY and CDR2 SVGAGI. This CDR3 is 16 amino acids long. V was pared by 0 bases and J by 5 bases, with 8 bases of the junction left unmatched. The DNA for the CDR3 is TGTGCCAGCAGTTACTCGGCAGGGGGCCTTAAGTATGGCTACACCTTC. Translated: CASSYSAGGLKYGYTF.

The CDR3 reads CASSRPYGEQYF. The CDR3 DNA sequence: TGTGCCAGCAGTCGACCCTATGGAGAGCAGTACTTC. The rearrangement joins TRBV6-2 or TRBV6-3 to TRBJ2-7; D gene unclear. The length of the CDR3 is 12 residues. The V end was cut by 5 bases, the J end by 7 bases, with 12 bases between. Germline V gene lookup returns CDR1 MNHEY and CDR2 SVGEGT.

This clonotype was counted only a few times. This rearrangement joins TRBV20-1 to TRBJ1-2; weak D call: TRBD1 (5 bases). This CDR3 has 14 residues. V lost 4 bases, J lost 3 bases, and 15 bases lay in between. The germline CDR1 and CDR2 sequences are DFQATT and SNEGSKA (reference sequence). The CDR3: CSATLPRDDYGYTF. CDR3 sequence (DNA): TGCAGTGCTACACTCCCCAGGGACGACTATGGCTACACCTTC.

This clonotype was found a few times. The CDR3 nucleotides are TGTGCCAGCAGGGGAGGGATGTCACCCCTCCACTTT. Protein sequence: CASRGGMSPLHF. The rearrangement links TRBV28 to TRBJ1-6; D is ambiguous. Germline CDR1 MDHEN, CDR2 SYDVKM. V dropped 6 bases and J dropped 10 bases, with 10 bases sitting between them. The CDR3 is 12 amino acids.

The chain carries TRBV2 and TRBJ2-7, with D unclear. Deletions cut 8 bases from V and 1 base from J, with 15 bases between. The CDR3 sequence is 14 residues long. CDR1 and CDR2 from the germline V gene are SNHLY and FYNNEI. This CDR3 is CASRFGPPSYEQYF. The CDR3 nucleotides read TGTGCCAGCCGGTTCGGACCTCCATCCTACGAGCAGTACTTC.

This clonotype was observed a handful of times. The rearrangement links TRBV20-1 to TRBJ2-2, with D perhaps TRBD1 or TRBD2 (5 bases each). The CDR3 runs to 14 residues. V dropped 3 bases and J dropped 2 bases, with 10 bases sitting between them. Germline V CDR1 and CDR2: DFQATT, SNEGSKA (reference sequence). In DNA, the CDR3 is TGCAGTGCTAGCGGGACCGTTAACACCGGGGAGCTGTTTTTT. Translation gives CSASGTVNTGELFF.

The CDR3 DNA follows: TGTGCCAGCAGTGCCCGAGTGGGTAGCGGATTCTACGAGCAGTACTTC. It codes for CASSARVGSGFYEQYF. The chain joins TRBV27 to TRBJ2-7; possibly TRBD2 for D (6 bases). The CDR3 loop spans 16 amino acids. Germline V gene lookup returns CDR1 MNHEY and CDR2 SMNVEV (reference sequence). V was cut by 5 bases and J by 3 bases, with 20 bases left in between.